Below, 18 T cell receptor beta chains from the same sample are listed, as sequenced in a study of T cells in Graves' hyperthyroidism and ophthalmopathy. TCR beta CDR3 region amplification was performed from RNA transcripts. A set of HTBI primers served as the primers for a first-round RT-PCR of the TCR CDR3. TCRdb analysed the multiplex PCR reads with MiXCR anew, one entry per CDR3 protein. Of hundreds of thousands of distinct CDR3 sequences in the sample, approximately 15% are singletons; the top ten hold roughly 14%. Sequencing was done on a sample of blood. The receptors stem from a woman in her thirties or forties with Graves' hyperthyroidism.

In its sample, this clonotype was seen many times. The V and J genes are TRBV2 and TRBJ2-3; 10 bases align to TRBD1. Germline CDR1 and CDR2: SNHLY and FYNNEI. V lost 8 bases, J lost 3 bases, and 5 bases stayed unmatched. CDR3 size: 14 residues. The CDR3 here is CASRDRGMTDTQYF. CDR3 DNA sequence: TGTGCCAGCCGGGACAGGGGCATGACAGATACGCAGTATTTT.

The gene calls are TRBV5-6 and TRBJ1-2; a weak D match, TRBD1 (6 bases). Germline V gene sequence: CDR1 SGHDT, CDR2 YYEEEE. The CDR3 loop spans 16 amino acids. The V end lost 4 bases, the J end lost 0 bases, and 16 bases lay between the germline ends. The CDR3 loop reads CASSVSGTLTNYGYTF. As DNA, the CDR3 is TGTGCCAGCAGCGTTTCCGGGACACTTACTAACTATGGCTACACCTTC.

This clonotype was seen many times. This sequence joins TRBV11-1 and TRBJ1-2; D ambiguous. Deletions cut 5 bases from V and 4 bases from J, with 14 bases between. The CDR3 contains 14 residues. Germline loops: CDR1 SGHAT, CDR2 FQDESV (reference sequence). The DNA for the CDR3 is TGTGCCAGCAGCCCGGGGTCGGTGGGCTATGGCTACACCTTC. Translated: CASSPGSVGYGYTF.

This clonotype was observed a few times. The chain is built from TRBV5-1 and TRBJ1-1, with 11 positions matching TRBD1. Germline trimming cut 2 bases from V and 5 bases from J; bases unmatched to any gene: 8. The CDR3 loop spans 16 amino acids. Germline V gene sequence: CDR1 SGHRS, CDR2 YFSETQ. DNA for the CDR3: TGCGCCAGCAGCTTTGGACAGGGGGCGCCGAGTACTGAAGCTTTCTTT. It specifies CASSFGQGAPSTEAFF.

The CDR3 DNA reads TGTGCCAGCTCGCTACAGGGGTCTCAAGGACCCCAGCATTTT. Its translation: CASSLQGSQGPQHF. This rearrangement joins TRBV18 to TRBJ1-5, with 7 bases identical to TRBD1. The trim removed 6 bases at V and 10 bases at J, leaving 12 bases unmatched. The CDR3 consists of 14 residues. Germline V lookup: CDR1 KGHSH, CDR2 LQKENI.

This clonotype has only a few counts. This rearrangement joins TRBV5-1 to TRBJ1-4, with D perhaps TRBD1 (6 bases). Deletions cut 0 bases from V and 8 bases from J, with 11 bases between. The CDR3 spans 14 residues. CDR1 is SGHRS, CDR2 YFSETQ, per germline. CDR3 sequence reads: CASSLVEGGEKLFF. The CDR3 DNA follows: TGCGCCAGCAGCTTGGTGGAGGGGGGAGAAAAACTGTTTTTT.

J is TRBJ1-5 and V is TRBV28; D remains unclear. Trimming removed 5 bases from V and 2 bases from J, with 13 bases in between. Germline values: CDR1 MDHEN, CDR2 SYDVKM. The CDR3 is 15 amino acids. CDR3 nucleotides: TGTGCCAGCAGTGTGAGAGGCTTGGGCAATCAGCCCCAGCATTTT. Its protein is CASSVRGLGNQPQHF.

This clonotype was detected many times. The chain has TRBV20-1 and TRBJ2-3; TRBD1 agrees at 7 bases. Trimming took 3 bases from V and 7 from J; bases not matched to a gene: 16. The CDR3 extends over 16 amino acids. Germline values: CDR1 DFQATT, CDR2 SNEGSKA (reference sequence). The CDR3 bases are TGCAGTGCTAGGGGGTACCGGGACAGCGAATTTCATACGCAGTATTTT. Amino acids: CSARGYRDSEFHTQYF.

In its sample, this clonotype was seen many times. This chain links TRBV6-1 with TRBJ2-1; 8 bases are shared with TRBD2. The germline V gene encodes CDR1 MNHNS and CDR2 SASEGT. The CDR3 sequence is 14 residues long. J was trimmed by 1 base and V by 8 bases; bases with no gene match: 4. CDR3 region: CASHSGVSYNEQFF. The CDR3 nucleotides are TGTGCCAGCCATAGCGGGGTATCCTACAATGAGCAGTTCTTC.

There are many counts of this clonotype. The chain is built from TRBV7-2 and TRBJ2-7; 7 bases align to TRBD2. This CDR3 has 14 amino acids. Germline loops: CDR1 SGHTA, CDR2 FQGNSA. Unmatched junction bases numbered 4, after V lost 5 bases and J lost 0 bases. The CDR3, as DNA: TGTGCCAGCAGCCTGGGACTAAGCTCCTACGAGCAGTACTTC. Translating it yields CASSLGLSSYEQYF.

There are many counts of this clonotype. CDR3 sequence: CSAPTESTDTQYF. CDR3 nucleotides: TGCAGTGCTCCGACAGAAAGCACAGATACGCAGTATTTT. This chain joins TRBV20-1 and TRBJ2-3; TRBD1 might be the D (5 bases). The CDR3 loop spans 13 amino acids. Trimming removed 5 bases from V and 0 bases from J, with 9 bases in between. Germline CDR1 is DFQATT and CDR2 is SNEGSKA (reference sequence).

V gene TRBV5-4 combines with J gene TRBJ2-2; maybe TRBD2 (5 bases). The CDR3 contains 16 residues. The germline V gene has CDR1 SGHNT and CDR2 YYREEE (reference sequence). V lost 0 bases and J 3 bases, leaving 12 bases between the germline ends. CDR3 residues: CASSLAGGPDTGELFF. CDR3 nucleotide sequence: TGTGCCAGCAGCTTGGCCGGAGGCCCCGACACCGGGGAGCTGTTTTTT.

A few counts support this clonotype. V is TRBV29-1 and J is TRBJ1-5; D not resolved. V was shortened by 4 bases and J by 4 bases, with 11 bases between the two germline ends. From germline, CDR1 is SQVTM and CDR2 ANQGSEA. This CDR3 comprises 13 residues. The CDR3 is CSVGFGLNQPQHF. CDR3 nucleotide sequence: TGCAGCGTTGGCTTCGGCTTAAATCAGCCCCAGCATTTT.

This clonotype was detected once. This chain links TRBV6-1 with TRBJ2-1; TRBD2 aligns across 11 bases. CDR1 MNHNS and CDR2 SASEGT come from the germline V gene. V lost 7 bases, J lost 4 bases, and 6 bases stayed unmatched. This CDR3 has 15 amino acids. CDR3 sequence reads: CASTLAGAGYNEQFF. The CDR3 bases are TGTGCCAGCACACTAGCGGGAGCGGGATACAATGAGCAGTTCTTC.

The chain joins TRBV7-2 to TRBJ1-1; TRBD1 agrees at 8 bases. The V gene end was trimmed by 1 base and the J gene end by 4 bases; junction bases not matched to a gene: 14. Germline V lookup: CDR1 SGHTA, CDR2 FQGNSA. The CDR3 loop spans 18 amino acids. CDR3 protein: CASSLGTGRALVRTEAFF. For the CDR3, the DNA is TGTGCCAGCAGCTTAGGGACAGGGAGAGCTCTGGTGCGCACTGAAGCTTTCTTT.

This clonotype was seen a handful of times. J is TRBJ2-2 and V is TRBV5-1, with TRBD1 identical over 8 bases. Germline V gene sequence: CDR1 SGHRS, CDR2 YFSETQ. The CDR3 runs 16 residues. J gave up 4 bases and V 4 bases, and 9 bases lay outside the gene matches. The CDR3 spells CASSPRGDRFTGELFF. CDR3 in DNA: TGCGCCAGCAGCCCTAGGGGGGACAGGTTCACCGGGGAGCTGTTTTTT.

In its sample, this clonotype was seen many times. The chain has TRBV6-2 or TRBV6-3 and TRBJ2-7, with 8 bases aligning to TRBD1. With V trimmed by 5 bases and J by 7 bases, 16 bases remained unmatched. The CDR3 spans 16 residues. Germline V gene sequence: CDR1 MNHEY, CDR2 SVGEGT. In DNA, the CDR3 is TGTGCCAGCAGTACGACCGCCGGCAGGGGGCTGGGTGAGCAGTACTTC. Protein sequence: CASSTTAGRGLGEQYF.

This chain uses TRBV14 with TRBJ2-7, with TRBD2 matching 13 bases. Losses at the gene ends were 4 bases for V and 4 bases for J; bases not matched to a gene: 13. CDR1 and CDR2 (germline): SGHDN, FVKESK. This CDR3 is 18 amino acids long. CDR3 amino acids: CASSPRPGLAGVRYEQYF. In DNA form, the CDR3 reads TGTGCCAGCAGCCCTCGTCCTGGACTAGCGGGAGTCAGGTACGAGCAGTACTTC.